Each of the 8 T cell receptor beta chains below was sequenced from the same sample in a study of blood T cells in healthy people across ages. The authors ran a second PCR of roughly 6 to 11 cycles using a sample-barcoded 5' primer and a J-beta primer mix. TCRdb reanalysed the 5' RACE reads using MiXCR and keeps one entry per CDR3 protein. The sample shows over a million distinct CDR3 sequences, approximately 43% of them seen only once. The sequenced sample consisted of blood. These receptors all stem from a woman under 30 in good health.

The chain combines TRBV11-2 with TRBJ1-5, with a tentative D call TRBD1 (5 bases). Trimming took off 4 bases at V and 5 bases at J, with 9 bases between the two ends. The CDR3 is 13 amino acids. Germline values: CDR1 SGHAT, CDR2 FQNNGV. CDR3 protein: CASSWTTDQPQHF. Written as DNA, the CDR3 is TGTGCCAGCAGCTGGACGACAGATCAGCCCCAGCATTTT.

This clonotype was observed a handful of times. The V gene is TRBV21-1, the J gene TRBJ2-7. TRBV21-1 represents a pseudogene. The CDR3 covers 15 residues. The CDR3, as DNA: TGTGCCAGCAGCAAAGAACGGCCGGTGAACTACGAGCAGTACTTC. This gives the protein CASSKERPVNYEQYF.

This clonotype was seen just once. An end of the junction differs from the germline gene, which may be a read error. This sequence joins TRBV20-1 and TRBJ1-1; D is perhaps TRBD1 (5 bases). CDR3 length: 14 residues. Per germline, CDR1 DFQATT and CDR2 SNEGSKA (reference sequence). CDR3 amino acids: CSARGAGGDTEAFF. In nucleotides, the CDR3 is TGCAGCGCTAGAGGAGCGGGGGGGGACACTGAAGCTTTCTTT.

This clonotype was detected a few times. The chain has TRBV7-2 and TRBJ2-1; D might be TRBD1 or TRBD2, each matching 5 bases. CDR1 is SGHTA, CDR2 FQGNSA, per germline. The CDR3 is made up of 16 amino acids. V was clipped by 5 bases and J by 2 bases, with 16 bases between them. The CDR3 DNA reads TGTGCCAGCAGCCCGCCGGGACCTCAAGCCTACAATGAGCAGTTCTTC. Encoded protein: CASSPPGPQAYNEQFF.

This clonotype was detected only a few times. The CDR3 reads CASSPTRDSLTYEQYF. CDR3 in DNA: TGTGCCAGCTCACCAACCCGGGACAGCTTGACCTACGAGCAGTACTTC. J is TRBJ2-7 and V is TRBV18; 7 bases are shared with TRBD1. There are 16 residues in the CDR3. Germline V gene data show CDR1 as KGHSH and CDR2 as LQKENI. Trimming at V came to 2 bases and at J to 2 bases, leaving 9 bases not matched to a gene.

This clonotype was detected a few times. This may arise from a read error, as a much more abundant clone is one base away. The chain joins TRBV7-2 to TRBJ2-7; possibly TRBD1 for D (6 bases). The CDR3 is 13 amino acids. V gave up 6 bases and J gave up 0 bases, with 9 bases separating them. Germline loops: CDR1 SGHTA, CDR2 FQGNSA. CDR3 residues: CASSMDSSYEQYF. The CDR3 DNA sequence: TGTGCCAGCAGTATGGACAGCTCCTACGAGCAGTACTTC.

A word on this clonotype: Given the absence of the conserved phenylalanine or tryptophan at the CDR3 end, a read error is likely. The V call is TRBV7-8, the J call TRBJ2-1, with TRBD2 matching 10 bases. This CDR3 is 16 amino acids long. Germline V CDR1 and CDR2: SGHVS, FQNEAQ. J gave up 2 bases and V 3 bases, and 4 bases lay outside the gene matches. The CDR3: CASSFLAGGTYNEQFC. CDR3 sequence (DNA): TGTGCCAGCAGCTTCTTAGCGGGAGGCACCTACAATGAGCAGTTCTGC.

Turning to this clonotype: One end of the junction varies from germline; a read error may be responsible. The V gene is TRBV7-3, the J gene TRBJ1-1; the match to TRBD1 covers 8 bases. The CDR3 totals 17 residues. The germline gives CDR1 SGHTA, CDR2 FQGTGA. CDR3 loop: CASSLRGRGLPNTEPFF. DNA of the CDR3: TGTGCCAGCAGCTTAAGGGGCAGGGGGCTGCCGAACACTGAACCTTTCTTT.